The present entry profiles one TCR beta chain with its context. The CDR3 covers 16 residues. V lost 3 bases to trimming and J lost 0 bases; unmatched junction nucleotides: 7. The germline V gene has CDR1 SGHRS and CDR2 YFSETQ. This sample was included in a study of blood T cell repertoires in COVID-19. For the study at large: In each case, the material was cDNA or gDNA derived from T cells, B-cell-depleted T cells, or PBMCs.

Sequenced by immunoSEQ multiplex PCR; TCRdb stores in-frame clones only, minus some. The sample yields 55,000 to 70,000 clones, almost 80% seen once. Sequencing was carried out using peripheral blood. The chain combines TRBV5-1 with TRBJ1-1; the match to TRBD1 covers 8 bases. This receptor was obtained from a man between 60 and 75 years old with acute or convalescent COVID-19. In DNA, the CDR3 is TGCGCCAGCAGCTCCGGACAGGGCCAAATGAACACTGAAGCTTTCTTT. Its translation: CASSSGQGQMNTEAFF.